Sequencing of this TCR beta chain was carried out in a study of vaccination effects on CD4 cells after COVID-19. Study findings and constraints: Researchers reported few convalescent patients and no early post-infection timepoints in the study.

Germline CDR1 and CDR2: DFQATT and SNEGSKA (reference sequence). V was trimmed by 3 bases and J by 7 bases, leaving 6 bases between them. CDR3 length: 10 residues. Expansion with viral peptide pools was applied to antigen-specific CD4+ T cells by the ViraFEST assay prior to sequencing. Following 10 days of culture, CD4+ T cells were isolated. Each person got two doses of an mRNA SARS-CoV-2 vaccine, BNT162b2 or mRNA-1273. Wells containing 1.5 million to 2.5 million PBMC each were cultured with 10 IU/ml IL-2 and approximately 10 ug/ml peptides. A half-volume exchange with IL-2 medium occurred on days 3 and 7. The repertoire was sequenced with immunoSEQ multiplex PCR; TCRdb's copy has only in-frame clones and lacks some. Among 20,000 to 30,000 clones, about 79% were seen once, and the ten largest hold about 6.5%. Of note for this clone: The antigen is unknown.

The TCR originated in a human donor who received a COVID-19 vaccine. Some clones in this sample may be carry-over from other donors' samples. This material consisted of CD4+ T cells from PBMCs cultured with SARS-CoV-2 spike peptides, taken after COVID-19 vaccination. The chain carries TRBV20-1 and TRBJ1-1; unclear D gene. The CDR3, as DNA: TGCAGTGCTAGGGGATTTGAAGCTTTCTTT. Residues: CSARGFEAFF.